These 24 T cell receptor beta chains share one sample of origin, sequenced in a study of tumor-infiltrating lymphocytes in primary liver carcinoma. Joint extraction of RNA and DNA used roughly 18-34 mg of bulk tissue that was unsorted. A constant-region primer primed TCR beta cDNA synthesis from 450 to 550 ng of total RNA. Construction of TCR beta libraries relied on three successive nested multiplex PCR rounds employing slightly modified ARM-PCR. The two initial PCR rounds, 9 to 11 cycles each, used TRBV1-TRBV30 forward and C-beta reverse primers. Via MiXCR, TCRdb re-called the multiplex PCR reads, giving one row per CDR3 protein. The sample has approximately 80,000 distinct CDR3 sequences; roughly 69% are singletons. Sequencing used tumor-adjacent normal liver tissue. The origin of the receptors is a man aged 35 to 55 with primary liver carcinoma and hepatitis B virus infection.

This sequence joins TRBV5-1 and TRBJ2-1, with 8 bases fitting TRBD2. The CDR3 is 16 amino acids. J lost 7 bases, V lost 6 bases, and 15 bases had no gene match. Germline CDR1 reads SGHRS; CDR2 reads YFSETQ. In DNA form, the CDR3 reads TGCGCCAGCACCCACGGGCTAGCGGGCATCTGGAATGAGCAGTTCTTC. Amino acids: CASTHGLAGIWNEQFF.

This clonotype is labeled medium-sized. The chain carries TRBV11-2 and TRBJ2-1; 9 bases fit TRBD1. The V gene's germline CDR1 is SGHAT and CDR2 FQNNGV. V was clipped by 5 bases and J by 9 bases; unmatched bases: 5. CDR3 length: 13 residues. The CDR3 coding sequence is TGTGCCAGCAGCCCCGACAGGGGGAGTGAGCAGTTCTTC. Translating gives CASSPDRGSEQFF.

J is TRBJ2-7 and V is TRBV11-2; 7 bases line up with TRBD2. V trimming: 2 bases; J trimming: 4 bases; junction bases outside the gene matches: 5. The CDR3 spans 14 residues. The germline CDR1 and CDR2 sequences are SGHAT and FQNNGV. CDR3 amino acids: CASSLIAGEYEQYF. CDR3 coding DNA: TGTGCCAGCAGCTTAATAGCGGGTGAGTACGAGCAGTACTTC.

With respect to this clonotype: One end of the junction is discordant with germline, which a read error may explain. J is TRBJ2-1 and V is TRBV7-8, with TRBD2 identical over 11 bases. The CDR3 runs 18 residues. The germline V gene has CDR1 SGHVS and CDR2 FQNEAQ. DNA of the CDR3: TGCACCAGCAGCTCCTTGGGAGGTAGCGGGAGGGCCTACAATGAGCAGTTCTTC. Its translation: CTSSSLGGSGRAYNEQFF.

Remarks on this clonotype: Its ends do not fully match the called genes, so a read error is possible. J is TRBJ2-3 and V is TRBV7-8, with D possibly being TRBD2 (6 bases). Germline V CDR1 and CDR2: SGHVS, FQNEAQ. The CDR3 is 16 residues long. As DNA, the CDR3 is TGTGCCAGCAGCGCGGGAAGCGGTCTTAGCATAGATACGCAGTATTTT. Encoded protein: CASSAGSGLSIDTQYF.

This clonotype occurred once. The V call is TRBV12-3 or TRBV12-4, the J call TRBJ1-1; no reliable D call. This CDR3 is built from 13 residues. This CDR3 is CTTSFSTFTEAFF. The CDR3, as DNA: TGTACCACCAGTTTCAGCACCTTCACTGAAGCTTTCTTT.

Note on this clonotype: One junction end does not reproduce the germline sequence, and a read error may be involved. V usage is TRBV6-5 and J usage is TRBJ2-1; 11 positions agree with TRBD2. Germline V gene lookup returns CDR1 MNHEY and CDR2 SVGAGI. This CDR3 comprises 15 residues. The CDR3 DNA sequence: TGTGCCAGCAGTTACACAGGGACTAGCGGCGATGAGGAGTTCTTC. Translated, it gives CASSYTGTSGDEEFF.

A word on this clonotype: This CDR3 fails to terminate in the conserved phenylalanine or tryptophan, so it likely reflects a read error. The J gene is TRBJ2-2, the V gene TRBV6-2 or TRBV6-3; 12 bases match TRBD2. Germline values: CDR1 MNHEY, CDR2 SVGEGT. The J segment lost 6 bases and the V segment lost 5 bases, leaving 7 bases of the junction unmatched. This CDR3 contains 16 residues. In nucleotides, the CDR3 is TGTGCCAGCAGTCAAACCGGACTAGCGGGACCCGGGGAGCTGTTTTCC. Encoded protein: CASSQTGLAGPGELFS.

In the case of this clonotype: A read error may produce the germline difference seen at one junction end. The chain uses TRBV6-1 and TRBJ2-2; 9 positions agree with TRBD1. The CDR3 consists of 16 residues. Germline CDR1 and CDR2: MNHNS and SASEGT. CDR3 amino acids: CVSSYLGQGNTGELSF. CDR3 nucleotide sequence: TGTGTCAGTAGTTACCTGGGACAGGGTAACACCGGGGAGCTGTCTTTT.

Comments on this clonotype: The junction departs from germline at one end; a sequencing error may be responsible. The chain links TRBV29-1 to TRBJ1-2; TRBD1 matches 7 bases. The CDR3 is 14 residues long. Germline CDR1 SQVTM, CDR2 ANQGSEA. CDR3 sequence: CSAGTVDENYGYTF. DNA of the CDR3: TGCAGCGCAGGGACAGTGGACGAGAACTATGGCTACACTTTC.

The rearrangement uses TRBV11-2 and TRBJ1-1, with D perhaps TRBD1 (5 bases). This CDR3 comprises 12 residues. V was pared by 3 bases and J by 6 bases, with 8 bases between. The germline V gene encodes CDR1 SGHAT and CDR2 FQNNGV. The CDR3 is CASSFGDAEAFF. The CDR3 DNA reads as TGTGCCAGCAGCTTTGGGGACGCTGAAGCTTTCTTT. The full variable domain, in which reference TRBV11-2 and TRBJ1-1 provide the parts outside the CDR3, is EAGVAQSPRYKIIEKRQSVAFWCNPISGHATLYWYQQILGQGPKLLIQFQNNGVVDDSQLPKDRFSAERLKGVDSTLKIQPAKLEDSAVYLCASSFGDAEAFFGQGTRLTVV.

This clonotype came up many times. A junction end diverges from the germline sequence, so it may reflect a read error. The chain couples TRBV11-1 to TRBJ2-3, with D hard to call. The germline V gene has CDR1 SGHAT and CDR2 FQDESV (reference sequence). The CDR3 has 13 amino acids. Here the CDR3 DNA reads TGTGCCAGCAGCTGGGGTGAGGCGGATACGCAGTACTTT. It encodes CASSWGEADTQYF.

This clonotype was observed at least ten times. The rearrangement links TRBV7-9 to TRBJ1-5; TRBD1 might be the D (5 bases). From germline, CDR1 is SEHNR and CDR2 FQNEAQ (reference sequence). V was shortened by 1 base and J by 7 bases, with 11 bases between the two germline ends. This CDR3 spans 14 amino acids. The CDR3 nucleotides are TGTGCCAGCAGCTTAGAGGGTGGGGGGCAGCCCCAGCATTTT. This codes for CASSLEGGGQPQHF.

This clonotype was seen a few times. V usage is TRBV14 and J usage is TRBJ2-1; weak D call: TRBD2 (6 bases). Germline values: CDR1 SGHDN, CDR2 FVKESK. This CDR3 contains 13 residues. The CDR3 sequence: CTSSRGREDEQFF. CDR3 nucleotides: TGTACTAGCAGCCGGGGCAGGGAGGATGAGCAGTTCTTC.

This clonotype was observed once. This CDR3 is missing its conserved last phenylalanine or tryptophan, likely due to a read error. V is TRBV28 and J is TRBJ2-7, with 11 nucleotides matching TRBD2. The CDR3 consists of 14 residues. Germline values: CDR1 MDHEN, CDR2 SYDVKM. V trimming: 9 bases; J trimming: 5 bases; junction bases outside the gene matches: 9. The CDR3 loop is CASSPLAGDHEQYL. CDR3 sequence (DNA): TGTGCCAGTAGTCCACTAGCGGGAGACCACGAGCAGTACTTA.

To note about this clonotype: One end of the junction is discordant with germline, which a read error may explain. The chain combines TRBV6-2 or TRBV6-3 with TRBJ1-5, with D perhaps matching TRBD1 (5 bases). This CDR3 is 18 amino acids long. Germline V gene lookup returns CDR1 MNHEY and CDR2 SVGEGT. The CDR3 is CASNYSRDGDIRNQPQHF. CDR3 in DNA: TGTGCCAGCAATTACTCCCGGGACGGTGATATAAGGAATCAGCCCCAGCATTTT.

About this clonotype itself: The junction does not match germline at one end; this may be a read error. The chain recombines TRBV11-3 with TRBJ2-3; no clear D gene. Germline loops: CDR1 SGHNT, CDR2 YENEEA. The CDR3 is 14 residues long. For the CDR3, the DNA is TGTGCGAGCAGCTTACGGAGAAACACAGATACGCAGTATTTT. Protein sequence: CASSLRRNTDTQYF. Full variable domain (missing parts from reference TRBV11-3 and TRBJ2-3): EAGVVQSPRYKIIEKKQPVAFWCNPISGHNTLYWYLQNLGQGPELLIRYENEEAVDDSQLPKDRFSAERLKGVDSTLKIQPAELGDSAVYLCASSLRRNTDTQYFGPGTRLTVL.

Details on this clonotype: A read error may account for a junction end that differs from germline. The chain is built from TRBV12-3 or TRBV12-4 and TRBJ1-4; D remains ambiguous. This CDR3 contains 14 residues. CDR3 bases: TGTGTCAGCAGATTAGTCAGTTCTAATGGAAAACTGCTTTTT. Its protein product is CVSRLVSSNGKLLF.

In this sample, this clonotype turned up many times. The CDR3 DNA sequence: TGCGCCAGCAGCTGGGGACAGGGAGGCGTGCGCGAGCAGTACTTC. Residues: CASSWGQGGVREQYF. The rearrangement uses TRBV5-1 and TRBJ2-7; 9 positions match TRBD1. The germline V gene has CDR1 SGHRS and CDR2 YFSETQ. The CDR3 sequence is 15 residues long. V lost 3 bases, J lost 6 bases, and 10 bases stayed unmatched.

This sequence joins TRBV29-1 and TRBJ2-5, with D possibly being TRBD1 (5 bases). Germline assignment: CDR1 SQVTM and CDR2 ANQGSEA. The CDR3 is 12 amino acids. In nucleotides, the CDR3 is TGCATCGCTGAAGACACTCAGGGCCCCCAGTACTTC. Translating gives CIAEDTQGPQYF. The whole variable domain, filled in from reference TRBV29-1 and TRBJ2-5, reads SAVISQKPSRDICQRGTSLTIQCQVDSQVTMMFWYRQQPGQSLTLIATANQGSEATYESGFVIDKFPISRPNLTFSTLTVSNMSPEDSSIYLCIAEDTQGPQYFGPGTRLLVL.

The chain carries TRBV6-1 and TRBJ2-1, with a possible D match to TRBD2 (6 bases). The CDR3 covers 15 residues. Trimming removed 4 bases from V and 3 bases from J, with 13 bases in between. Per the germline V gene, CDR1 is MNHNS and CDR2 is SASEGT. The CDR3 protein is CASSGGTVNYNEQFF. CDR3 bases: TGTGCCAGCAGTGGCGGGACTGTTAACTACAATGAGCAGTTCTTC.

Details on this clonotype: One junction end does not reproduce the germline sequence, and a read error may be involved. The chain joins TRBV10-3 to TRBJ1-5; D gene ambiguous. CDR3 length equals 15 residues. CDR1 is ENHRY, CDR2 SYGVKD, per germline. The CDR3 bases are TGTGCCTTCAGTGATCCCGGACTAAATAATCAGCCCCAGCATTTT. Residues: CAFSDPGLNNQPQHF.

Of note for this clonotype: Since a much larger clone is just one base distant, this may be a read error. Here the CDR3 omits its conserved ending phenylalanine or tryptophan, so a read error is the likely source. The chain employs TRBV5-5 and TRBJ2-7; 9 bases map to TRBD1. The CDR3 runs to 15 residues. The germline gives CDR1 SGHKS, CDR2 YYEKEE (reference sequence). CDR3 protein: CGSTPRDRDPYEQYL. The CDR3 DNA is TGTGGCAGCACCCCCCGGGACAGGGACCCCTACGAGCAGTACCTC.

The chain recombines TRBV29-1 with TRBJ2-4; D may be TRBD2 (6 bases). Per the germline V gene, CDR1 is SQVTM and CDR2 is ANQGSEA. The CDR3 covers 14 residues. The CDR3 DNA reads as TGCGACGTTGAGGGGCAGGGCGTCGGGGGCATTCAGTACTTC. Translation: CDVEGQGVGGIQYF.